Described below is a single T cell receptor (beta chain) sequence and its context. What it binds is unknown. One junction end disagrees with the germline gene, perhaps due to a read error. RNA was extracted from bulk tissue without any cell sorting. Newly diagnosed lung cancer patients had thoracic surgery in China, August–late 2014, without prior chemotherapy. The sample is drawn from a study of tumor and adjacent non-tumor tissue in lung cancer. Study overall: About 4.17 million productive TCRbeta reads were obtained per sample on average. Study-wide results and limits: Tumor tissue had significantly higher TCR diversity than normal lung. Tumor repertoires had a smaller top 100 clone share than normal lung.

Per the germline V gene, CDR1 is LGHNT and CDR2 is FRNRAP. The CDR3 covers 14 residues. Three rounds of nested PCR, following a modified ARM-PCR protocol, produced the TCRbeta library. TCRdb re-called the multiplex PCR reads through MiXCR, storing one row per CDR3 protein. Among 120,000 or so distinct CDR3 sequences listed, 75% to 90% were seen once. Sequencing was done on a sample of lung tumor tissue. The receptor was derived from a man in his 70s with non-small cell lung cancer. The rearrangement joins TRBV12-5 to TRBJ1-5, with D unclear. The CDR3: CASALTAGSQPHHF. The CDR3 coding sequence is TGTGCTAGTGCCCTTACCGCTGGCAGTCAGCCCCACCATTTT.